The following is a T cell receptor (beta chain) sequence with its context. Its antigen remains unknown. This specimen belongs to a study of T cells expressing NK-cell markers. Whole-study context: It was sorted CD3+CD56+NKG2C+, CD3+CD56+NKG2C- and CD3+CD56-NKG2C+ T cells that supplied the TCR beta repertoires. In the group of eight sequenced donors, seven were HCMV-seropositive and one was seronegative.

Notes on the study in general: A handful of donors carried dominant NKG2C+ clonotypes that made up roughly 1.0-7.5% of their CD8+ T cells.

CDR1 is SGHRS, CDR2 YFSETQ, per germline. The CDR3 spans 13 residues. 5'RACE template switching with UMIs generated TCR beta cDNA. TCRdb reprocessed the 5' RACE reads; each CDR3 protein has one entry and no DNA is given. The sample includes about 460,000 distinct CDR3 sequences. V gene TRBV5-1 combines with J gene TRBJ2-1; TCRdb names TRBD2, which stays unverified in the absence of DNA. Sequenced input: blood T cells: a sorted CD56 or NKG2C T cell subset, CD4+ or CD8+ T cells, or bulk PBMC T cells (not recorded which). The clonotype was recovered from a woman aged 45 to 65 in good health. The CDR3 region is CASSLTRFNEQFF.